The 7 T cell receptor beta chains presented below share a single source sample, sequenced in a study of post-analysis software for immune sequencing data. The library was made from cDNA and included unique molecular identifiers. TCRdb called the PCR reads again in MiXCR, with one record for every CDR3 protein. The sample carries 600,000 to 700,000 distinct CDR3 sequences, approximately 59% recorded once. These receptors have no identified antigens. The study's findings and limits: Patients showed TRBV5-6, TRBV5-1 and TRBV20-1 among roughly 5 TRBV segments more frequent than in controls.

Sequenced material: blood. Receptors were obtained from a girl aged 2-10 years with multiple sclerosis.

This clonotype was recorded a few times. The chain joins TRBV5-1 to TRBJ2-3; D unresolved. The length of the CDR3 is 17 residues. CDR1 is SGHRS, CDR2 YFSETQ, per germline. V was pared by 1 base and J by 2 bases, with 17 bases between. CDR3 sequence reads: CASSLIVLGRITDTQYF. The CDR3 DNA reads as TGCGCCAGCAGCTTGATTGTTCTAGGACGGATCACAGATACGCAGTATTTT.

Comment on this clonotype: One junction end does not reproduce the germline sequence, and a read error may be involved. The rearrangement joins TRBV7-7 to TRBJ2-1, with a possible D match to TRBD2 (6 bases). CDR1 and CDR2 from the germline V gene are SSHAT and FNYEAQ (reference sequence). The CDR3 has 15 residues. The CDR3 nucleotides are TGTGCTAGCAGCTTAATTAGCGGTGTTAACAATGAGCAGTTCTTC. Protein sequence: CASSLISGVNNEQFF.

This clonotype has only a few counts. The chain joins TRBV20-1 to TRBJ2-7, with 11 bases matching TRBD2. The junction had 9 bases not matched to a gene; V was cut back by 4 bases and J by 4 bases. The CDR3 is 15 amino acids. CDR1 and CDR2 from the germline V gene are DFQATT and SNEGSKA (reference sequence). The CDR3 reads CSATALAGGPYEQYF. Here the CDR3 DNA reads TGCAGTGCTACCGCCTTAGCGGGAGGGCCTTACGAGCAGTACTTC.

The sample holds many counts of this clonotype. The chain joins TRBV7-3 to TRBJ2-5; the D is unclear. V lost 0 bases to trimming and J lost 1 base, with 3 bases between them. This CDR3 region has 13 residues. Germline V CDR1 and CDR2: SGHTA, FQGTGA. CDR3 region: CASSLTVQETQYF. The CDR3 DNA follows: TGTGCCAGCAGCTTAACCGTCCAAGAGACCCAGTACTTC.

This sequence joins TRBV11-2 and TRBJ2-7; a possible D gene is TRBD1 (6 bases). CDR3 length equals 15 residues. The V and J ends lost 0 bases and 0 bases respectively, with 9 bases between them. Germline CDR1 SGHAT, CDR2 FQNNGV. The CDR3 loop is CASSLEGAASYEQYF. In nucleotides, the CDR3 is TGTGCCAGCAGCTTAGAGGGGGCGGCCTCCTACGAGCAGTACTTC.

CDR3 DNA: TGTGCCAGCAGCTTAGACCAGGGAAGGGATGGCTACACCTTC. Translation: CASSLDQGRDGYTF. The gene calls are TRBV11-2 and TRBJ1-2, with a possible D match to TRBD1 (5 bases). V was pared by 0 bases and J by 6 bases, with 11 bases between. The CDR3 contains 14 residues. CDR1 is SGHAT, CDR2 FQNNGV, per germline.

The V and J genes are TRBV29-1 and TRBJ1-2, with D hard to call. Per germline, CDR1 SQVTM and CDR2 ANQGSEA. This CDR3 has 15 amino acids. The germline V and J ends were trimmed by 6 bases and 6 bases, with 23 bases remaining between them. The CDR3 DNA follows: TGCAGCGTCGATTTGGAAGGCGTATGGTACGATGGCTACACCTTC. The encoded protein is CSVDLEGVWYDGYTF.